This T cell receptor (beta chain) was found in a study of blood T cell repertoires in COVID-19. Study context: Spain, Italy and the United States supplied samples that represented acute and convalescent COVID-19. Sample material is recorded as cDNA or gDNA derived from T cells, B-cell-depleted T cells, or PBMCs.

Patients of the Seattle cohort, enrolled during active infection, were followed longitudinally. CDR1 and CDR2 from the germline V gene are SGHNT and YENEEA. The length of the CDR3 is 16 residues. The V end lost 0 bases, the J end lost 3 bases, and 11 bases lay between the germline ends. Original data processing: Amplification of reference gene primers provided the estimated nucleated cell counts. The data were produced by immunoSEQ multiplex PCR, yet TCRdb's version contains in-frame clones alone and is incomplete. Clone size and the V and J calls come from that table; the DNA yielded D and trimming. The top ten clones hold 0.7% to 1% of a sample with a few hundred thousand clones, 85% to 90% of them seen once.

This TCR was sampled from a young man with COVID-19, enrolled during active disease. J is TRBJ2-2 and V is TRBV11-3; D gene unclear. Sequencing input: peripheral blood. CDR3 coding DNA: TGTGCCAGCAGCTTAGAGACCGGGTCCTACACCGGGGAGCTGTTTTTT. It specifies CASSLETGSYTGELFF.